These T cell receptor beta chains were read from a single sample in a study of T-cell memory formation after mild COVID-19. TCRdb re-called the 5' RACE reads through MiXCR, storing one row per CDR3 protein. The sample consists of under 60,000 distinct CDR3 sequences, around 9.7% of them appearing once. The sequenced material came from PBMCs or a T cell subset sorted from them (not recorded which). The receptor source for this set is an adult woman who had mild COVID-19 (a few samples of this study predate the infection). Cell type and time point are not known. CDR3s include the opening cysteine and the closing phenylalanine or tryptophan. A D gene is named only where the DNA matches it firmly. Only some rows state a clone size, as once, few, many or a class for expanded clones.

cdr3_nt cdr3_aa j_call d_call clone_size v_call
TGCAGTGCTAGAGATCGAGCGGATAGCGGTCACTACAATGAGCAGTTCTTC CSARDRADSGHYNEQFF TRBJ2-1 - few TRBV20-1
TGTGCCAGCAGCCTGACAGACCTGAACACTGAAGCTTTCTTT CASSLTDLNTEAFF TRBJ1-1 - few TRBV5-6
TGTGCCAGCAGCAAAAGTATAGGACACCCGGGGGCCAACGTCCTGACTTTC CASSKSIGHPGANVLTF TRBJ2-6 - many TRBV21-1
TGTGCCAGCAACGCCTTTGGGACAGGGGATGGCTACACCTTC CASNAFGTGDGYTF TRBJ1-2 TRBD1 - TRBV27
TGTGCCAGCAGTTCCTCCATGACAGGGGAGAACACTGAAGCTTTCTTT CASSSSMTGENTEAFF TRBJ1-1 TRBD1 many TRBV28
TGTGCCAGCAGTTACCAGCGTCTGAACACTGAAGCTTTCTTT CASSYQRLNTEAFF TRBJ1-1 - few TRBV6-5
TGTGACAGCAGCGTAGCAAGCGGTAGCACAGATACGCAGTATTTT CDSSVASGSTDTQYF TRBJ2-3 - - TRBV9
TGTGCCAGCAGCTGGGGGGGACGGCCGAAAGATACGCAGTATTTT CASSWGGRPKDTQYF TRBJ2-3 TRBD2 - TRBV7-3
TGTGCCAGCAGTTTCTACTACGAGCAGTACTTC CASSFYYEQYF TRBJ2-7 - - TRBV12-3/TRBV12-4
TGTGCCAGCAGCTTGGCCGGGGAGCTGTTTTTT CASSLAGELFF TRBJ2-2 - many TRBV5-6
TGTGCCAGTAGTATAGATCGGACAAACGGACAGCCCCAGCATTTT CASSIDRTNGQPQHF TRBJ1-5 - - TRBV19
TGTGCCACCACCACTTACACCGGGGAGCTGTTTTTT CATTTYTGELFF TRBJ2-2 - few TRBV24-1
TGTGCCAGCAGTCTCGGGGGGCCTCTCCCCGGGGAGCTGTTTTTT CASSLGGPLPGELFF TRBJ2-2 - - TRBV12-3/TRBV12-4
TGCGCCAGCAGCTTGTTACAGGCTGGTGGCAATGAGCAGTTCTTC CASSLLQAGGNEQFF TRBJ2-1 - many TRBV5-1
TGCGCCAGCAGCCAAGATTTACTCTCAGGGGGTTACGAGCAGTACTTC CASSQDLLSGGYEQYF TRBJ2-7 TRBD1 many TRBV4-3
TGTGCCAGTAGTCGGACAGGCGTCGGCTACACCTTC CASSRTGVGYTF TRBJ1-2 TRBD1 - TRBV19
TGCGCCAGCGCCCCCAAGCTCTACAATGAGCAGTTCTTC CASAPKLYNEQFF TRBJ2-1 - many TRBV5-1
TGTGCCAGCAGCCATCCGCACGGACCCTCCTACGAGCAGTACTTC CASSHPHGPSYEQYF TRBJ2-7 - - TRBV3-1
TGCAGTGCTAGAGATCCGTTTCGAGGTATGAACACTGAAGCTTTCTTT CSARDPFRGMNTEAFF TRBJ1-1 - - TRBV20-1
TGTGCCAGCAGCTTACCGGGTAGCGGTTCCTACGAGCAGTACTTC CASSLPGSGSYEQYF TRBJ2-7 - - TRBV7-9
TGCAGCGTGGTAACAACAAGCACTGAAGCTTTCTTT CSVVTTSTEAFF TRBJ1-1 - few TRBV29-1
TGTGCCAGCAGTTTGAGGACTAGCGGGACCGGGGAGCTGTTTTTT CASSLRTSGTGELFF TRBJ2-2 TRBD2 - TRBV12-3/TRBV12-4
TGTGCCAGCACCCTCGTGACAGGGATCGATGAGCAGTTCTTC CASTLVTGIDEQFF TRBJ2-1 TRBD1 many TRBV7-9
TGTGCCAGCAGCTTGGGTACGGCGAACACCGGGGAGCTGTTTTTT CASSLGTANTGELFF TRBJ2-2 - many TRBV5-6
TGTGCCAGCAGCACCTCAGGGGGCGCCGGCTATGGCTACACCTTC CASSTSGGAGYGYTF TRBJ1-2 TRBD1 few TRBV5-6
TGTGCCAGCAGCCTCGGACTAGCGGGAGAGACGGGCGAGCAGTACTTC CASSLGLAGETGEQYF TRBJ2-7 TRBD2 few TRBV28
TGTGCCAGCAGTTATGACAGCCGGACTGAAGCTTTCTTT CASSYDSRTEAFF TRBJ1-1 - - TRBV6-5
TGTGCCAGTACTCGGTGGGACGGGGAGCTGTTTTTT CASTRWDGELFF TRBJ2-2 - - TRBV19
TGTGCCAGCAGTCCCGGCGGCTTT CASSPGGF TRBJ1-6 - few TRBV6-2/TRBV6-3
TGTGCCTGGAGTTTGGGGGGAGGGACAGATACGCAGTATTTT CAWSLGGGTDTQYF TRBJ2-3 TRBD2 - TRBV30
TGCGCCAGCAGCCAAGTCGGGACAGTTAATGAAAAACTGTTTTTT CASSQVGTVNEKLFF TRBJ1-4 TRBD1 - TRBV4-1
TGTGCCAGCAGCGTAGGCTCAGGGTCCACAGATACGCAGTATTTT CASSVGSGSTDTQYF TRBJ2-3 - many TRBV9
TGCGCCAGCAGCCAAGCGAGACTAGCGGGAGGGCCTGATATCGATACGCAGTATTTT CASSQARLAGGPDIDTQYF TRBJ2-3 TRBD2 few TRBV4-3
TGCGCCAGCAGCTTGGACGGGGGGGCACGAGATACGCAGTATTTT CASSLDGGARDTQYF TRBJ2-3 TRBD2 - TRBV5-1
TGTGCCAGCAGCGGCTCAGGAGGACGGAATGACTATGGCTACACCTTC CASSGSGGRNDYGYTF TRBJ1-2 - few TRBV7-9
TGTGCCAGCAGCCCCGGACTAGCGGGGGAGGGCTCCTACAATGAGCAGTTCTTC CASSPGLAGEGSYNEQFF TRBJ2-1 TRBD2 few TRBV7-9
TGTGCCAGCAGCACTCCAACAGCGGGGGCACAAGAGACCCAGTACTTC CASSTPTAGAQETQYF TRBJ2-5 TRBD2 many TRBV7-9
TGCGCCAGCAGGTTTCAAGGGACCTCTACCTACGAGCAGTACTTC CASRFQGTSTYEQYF TRBJ2-7 - few TRBV5-1
TGTGCCAGCAGCGTAGCTCCAGTCTCTGGACGCTACGAGCAGTACTTC CASSVAPVSGRYEQYF TRBJ2-7 - many TRBV9
TGTGCCAGCAGCCGATTGTGGGAGCAGTTCTTC CASSRLWEQFF TRBJ2-1 - few TRBV11-1
TGTGCCAGCAGTTTTTACACAGCAAACACTGAAGCTTTCTTT CASSFYTANTEAFF TRBJ1-1 - few TRBV12-3/TRBV12-4
TGTGCCAGCAGCGTAGGAATGAGGGACACCTACTATGGCTACACCTTC CASSVGMRDTYYGYTF TRBJ1-2 - - TRBV9
TGTGCCTGGAGTCCCTACTCCTACGAGCAGTACTTC CAWSPYSYEQYF TRBJ2-7 - few TRBV30
TGTGCCAGCAGCCCCCAGGGGGGTATGTCTTACGAGCAGTACTTC CASSPQGGMSYEQYF TRBJ2-7 - - TRBV11-3
TGCAGCGTTGCAAGGGACAGGGTAAATGGCTACACCTTC CSVARDRVNGYTF TRBJ1-2 TRBD1 few TRBV29-1
TGTGCCAGCAGCGTACGGCCGGACACTGAAGCTTTCTTT CASSVRPDTEAFF TRBJ1-1 - few TRBV9
TGCAGTGCTAGCGTGACTAGCCGCTCCTACGAGCAGTACTTC CSASVTSRSYEQYF TRBJ2-7 TRBD2 few TRBV20-1
TGTGCCAGCAGCTTAAGGGCTAGGAGTGAGACCCAGTACTTC CASSLRARSETQYF TRBJ2-5 - many TRBV7-3
TGTGCCAGCAGCGTAGAAGGGACTAGCGGGGGGGTCAGCTCCTACAATGAGCAGTTCTTC CASSVEGTSGGVSSYNEQFF TRBJ2-1 TRBD2 few TRBV9
TGTGCCAGCAGCCCAACCTTGGGGAGAGGGGCAGATACGCAGTATTTT CASSPTLGRGADTQYF TRBJ2-3 - few TRBV7-3
TGTGCCAGCAGCCGAACAGAGGGCGAGCAGTACTTC CASSRTEGEQYF TRBJ2-7 - many TRBV4-2
TGCAGTGCTAGCCGGACAGGCAGTGGAATGAACACTGAAGCTTTCTTT CSASRTGSGMNTEAFF TRBJ1-1 TRBD1 many TRBV20-1
TGTGCCAGCAGCCCCCCGGGACTAGCTTTCGAGACCCAGTACTTC CASSPPGLAFETQYF TRBJ2-5 TRBD2 few TRBV7-9
TGTGCCAGCAGCTCGAGTGGGGGGGGGAGCACAGATACGCAGTATTTT CASSSSGGGSTDTQYF TRBJ2-3 TRBD2 - TRBV9
TGCAGTGCTAGAAAAATTACGTTCCCGTTAGCCCAGCATTTT CSARKITFPLAQHF TRBJ1-5 - few TRBV20-1